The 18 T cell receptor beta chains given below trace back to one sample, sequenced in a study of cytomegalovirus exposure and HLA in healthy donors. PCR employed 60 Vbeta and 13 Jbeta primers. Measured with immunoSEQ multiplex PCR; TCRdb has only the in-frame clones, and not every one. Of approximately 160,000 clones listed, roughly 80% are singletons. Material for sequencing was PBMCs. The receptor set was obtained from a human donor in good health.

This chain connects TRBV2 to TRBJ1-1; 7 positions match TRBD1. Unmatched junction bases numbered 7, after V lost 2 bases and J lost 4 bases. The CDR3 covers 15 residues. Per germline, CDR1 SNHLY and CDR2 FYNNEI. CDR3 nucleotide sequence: TGTGCCAGCAGTGAACAGGGGGTAGGGTTCACTGAAGCTTTCTTT. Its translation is CASSEQGVGFTEAFF.

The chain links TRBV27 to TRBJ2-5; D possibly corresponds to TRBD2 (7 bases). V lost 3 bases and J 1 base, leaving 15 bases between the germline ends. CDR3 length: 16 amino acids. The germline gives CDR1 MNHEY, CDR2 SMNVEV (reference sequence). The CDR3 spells CASSLRGGMPQETQYF. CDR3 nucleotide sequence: TGTGCCAGCAGTTTGAGGGGGGGGATGCCCCAAGAGACCCAGTACTTC.

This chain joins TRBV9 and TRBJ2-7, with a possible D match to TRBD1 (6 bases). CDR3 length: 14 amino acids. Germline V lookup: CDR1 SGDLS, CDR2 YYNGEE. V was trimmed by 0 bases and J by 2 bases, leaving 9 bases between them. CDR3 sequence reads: CASSVGWGPYEQYF. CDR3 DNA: TGTGCCAGCAGCGTAGGATGGGGGCCCTACGAGCAGTACTTC.

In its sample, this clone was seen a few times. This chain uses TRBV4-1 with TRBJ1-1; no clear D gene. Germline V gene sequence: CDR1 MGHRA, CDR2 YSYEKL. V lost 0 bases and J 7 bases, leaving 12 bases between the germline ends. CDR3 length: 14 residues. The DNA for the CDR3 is TGCGCCAGCAGCCAAGACCCGTGGGAGTGTGAAGCTTTCTTT. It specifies CASSQDPWECEAFF.

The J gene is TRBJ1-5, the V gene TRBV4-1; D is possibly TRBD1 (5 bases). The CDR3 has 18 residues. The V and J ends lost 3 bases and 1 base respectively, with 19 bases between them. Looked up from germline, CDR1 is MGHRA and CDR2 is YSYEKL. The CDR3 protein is CASSQGTGPALSNQPQHF. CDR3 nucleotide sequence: TGCGCCAGCAGCCAGGGAACAGGCCCTGCACTGAGCAATCAGCCCCAGCATTTT.

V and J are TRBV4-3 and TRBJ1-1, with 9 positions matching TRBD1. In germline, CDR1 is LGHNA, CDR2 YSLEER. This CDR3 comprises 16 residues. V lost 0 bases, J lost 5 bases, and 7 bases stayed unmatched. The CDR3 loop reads CASSQDPRDRDTEAFF. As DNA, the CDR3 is TGCGCCAGCAGCCAAGATCCTCGGGACAGGGATACTGAAGCTTTCTTT.

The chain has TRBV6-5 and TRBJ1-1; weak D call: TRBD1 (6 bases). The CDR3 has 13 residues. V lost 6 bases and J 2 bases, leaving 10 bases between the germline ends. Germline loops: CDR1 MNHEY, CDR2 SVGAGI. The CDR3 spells CASSRGLNTEAFF. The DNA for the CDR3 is TGTGCCAGCAGCAGGGGCCTAAACACTGAAGCTTTCTTT.

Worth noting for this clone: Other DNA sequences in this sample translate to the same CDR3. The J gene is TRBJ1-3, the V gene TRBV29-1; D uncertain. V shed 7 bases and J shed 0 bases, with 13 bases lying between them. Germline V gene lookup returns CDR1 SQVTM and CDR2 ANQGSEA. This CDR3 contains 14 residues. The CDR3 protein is CSGTAVSSGNTIYF. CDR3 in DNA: TGCAGCGGTACAGCCGTCAGCTCTGGAAACACCATATATTTT.

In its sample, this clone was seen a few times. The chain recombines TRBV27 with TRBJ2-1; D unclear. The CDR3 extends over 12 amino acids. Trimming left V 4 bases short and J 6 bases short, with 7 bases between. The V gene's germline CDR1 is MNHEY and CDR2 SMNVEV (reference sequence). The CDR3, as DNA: TGTGCCAGCAGTTCCATGCGCAATGAGCAGTTCTTC. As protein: CASSSMRNEQFF.

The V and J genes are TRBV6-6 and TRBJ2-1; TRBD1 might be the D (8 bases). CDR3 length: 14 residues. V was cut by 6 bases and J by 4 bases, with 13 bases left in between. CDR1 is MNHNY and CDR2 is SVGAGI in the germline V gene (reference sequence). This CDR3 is CASREQGGYNEQFF. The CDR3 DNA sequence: TGTGCCAGCAGGGAACAGGGGGGGTACAATGAGCAGTTCTTC.

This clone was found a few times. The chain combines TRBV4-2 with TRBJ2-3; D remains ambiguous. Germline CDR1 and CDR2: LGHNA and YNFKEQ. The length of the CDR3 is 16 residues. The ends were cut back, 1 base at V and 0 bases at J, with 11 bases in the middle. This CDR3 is CASSQGELTSTDTQYF. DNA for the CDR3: TGTGCCAGCAGCCAAGGTGAGCTAACTAGCACAGATACGCAGTATTTT.

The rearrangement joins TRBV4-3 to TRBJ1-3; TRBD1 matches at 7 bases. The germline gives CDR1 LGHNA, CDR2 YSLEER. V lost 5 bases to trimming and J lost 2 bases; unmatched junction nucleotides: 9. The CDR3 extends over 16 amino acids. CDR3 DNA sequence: TGCGCCAGCAGCACCTCAGACAGGGTCCCTGGAAACACCATATATTTT. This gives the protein CASSTSDRVPGNTIYF.

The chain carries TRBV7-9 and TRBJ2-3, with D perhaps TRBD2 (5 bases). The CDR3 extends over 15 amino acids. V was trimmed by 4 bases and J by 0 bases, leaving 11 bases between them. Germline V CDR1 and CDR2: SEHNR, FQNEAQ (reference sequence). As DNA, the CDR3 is TGTGCCAGCAGCTCCCCTCCGGGGAGCACAGATACGCAGTATTTT. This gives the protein CASSSPPGSTDTQYF.

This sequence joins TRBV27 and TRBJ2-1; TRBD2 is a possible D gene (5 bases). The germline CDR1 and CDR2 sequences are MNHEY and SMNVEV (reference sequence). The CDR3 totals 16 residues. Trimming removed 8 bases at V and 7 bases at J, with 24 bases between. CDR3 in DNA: TGTGCCAGCGGATCGGGAAGGGAGTGGATCCGTAATGAGCAGTTCTTC. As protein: CASGSGREWIRNEQFF.

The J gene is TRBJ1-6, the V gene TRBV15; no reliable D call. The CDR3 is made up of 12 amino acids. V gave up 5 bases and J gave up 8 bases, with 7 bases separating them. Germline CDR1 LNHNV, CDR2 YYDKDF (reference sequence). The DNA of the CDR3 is TGTGCCACCAGCTACCCGGATTCACCCCTCCACTTT. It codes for CATSYPDSPLHF.

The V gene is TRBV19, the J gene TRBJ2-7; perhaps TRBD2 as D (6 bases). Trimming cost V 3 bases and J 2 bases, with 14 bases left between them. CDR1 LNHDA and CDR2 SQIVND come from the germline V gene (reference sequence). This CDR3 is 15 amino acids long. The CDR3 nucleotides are TGTGCCAGTAGTATTGGAGGGGTGGGTACCTACGAGCAGTACTTC. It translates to CASSIGGVGTYEQYF.

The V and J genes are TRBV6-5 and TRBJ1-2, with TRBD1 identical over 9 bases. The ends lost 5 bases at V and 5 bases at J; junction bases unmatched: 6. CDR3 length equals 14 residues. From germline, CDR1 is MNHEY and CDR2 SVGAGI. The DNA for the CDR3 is TGTGCCAGCAGTCAGGGACAGGGACCTTATGGCTACACCTTC. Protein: CASSQGQGPYGYTF.

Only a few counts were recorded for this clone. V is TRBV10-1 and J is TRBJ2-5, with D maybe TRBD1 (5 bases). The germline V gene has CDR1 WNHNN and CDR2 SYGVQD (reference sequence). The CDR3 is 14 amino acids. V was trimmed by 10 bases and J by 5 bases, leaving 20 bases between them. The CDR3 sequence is CATKIRVDGETQYF. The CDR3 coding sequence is TGCGCCACCAAGATCAGGGTGGACGGGGAGACCCAGTACTTC.